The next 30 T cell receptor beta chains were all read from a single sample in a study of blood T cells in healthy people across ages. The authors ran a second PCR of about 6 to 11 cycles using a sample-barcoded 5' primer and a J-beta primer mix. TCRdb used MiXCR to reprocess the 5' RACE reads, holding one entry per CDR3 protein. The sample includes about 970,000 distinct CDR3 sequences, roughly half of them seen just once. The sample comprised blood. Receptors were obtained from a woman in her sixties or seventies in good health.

CDR3: CASSPAPDRRTYEQYF. CDR3 coding DNA: TGTGCCAGCAGTCCCGCCCCGGATCGGAGAACCTACGAGCAGTACTTC. The V and J genes are TRBV6-2 or TRBV6-3 and TRBJ2-4; D remains ambiguous. The end of the DNA is better explained by TRBJ2-7, so the J call may be wrong. The CDR3 totals 16 residues. The germline V gene encodes CDR1 MNHEY and CDR2 SVGEGT.

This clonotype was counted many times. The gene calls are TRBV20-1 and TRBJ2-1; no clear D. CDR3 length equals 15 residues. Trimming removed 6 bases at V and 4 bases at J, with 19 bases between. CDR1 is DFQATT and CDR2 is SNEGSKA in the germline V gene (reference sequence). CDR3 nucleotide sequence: TGCAGTGCCCAGAAAGGCGTGGCTTATTACAATGAGCAGTTCTTC. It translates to CSAQKGVAYYNEQFF.

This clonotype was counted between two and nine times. The CDR3 sequence: CASSLAVNGNSPLHF. CDR3 nucleotides: TGTGCCAGCAGCTTAGCGGTGAACGGAAATTCACCCCTCCACTTT. The V and J genes are TRBV7-8 and TRBJ1-6; D remains ambiguous. This CDR3 has 15 amino acids. Looked up from germline, CDR1 is SGHVS and CDR2 is FQNEAQ. V lost 0 bases, J lost 7 bases, and 10 bases lay in between.

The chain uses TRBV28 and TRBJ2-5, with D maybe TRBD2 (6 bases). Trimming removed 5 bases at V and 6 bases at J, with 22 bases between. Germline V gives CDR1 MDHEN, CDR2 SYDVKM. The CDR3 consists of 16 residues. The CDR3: CASSPAPAEGPKTQYF. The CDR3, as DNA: TGTGCCAGCAGTCCCGCACCAGCGGAGGGGCCGAAGACCCAGTACTTC.

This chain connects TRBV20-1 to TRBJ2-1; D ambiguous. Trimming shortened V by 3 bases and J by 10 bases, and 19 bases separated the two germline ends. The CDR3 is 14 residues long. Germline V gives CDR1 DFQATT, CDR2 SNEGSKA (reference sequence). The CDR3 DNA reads TGCAGTGCTAGTGTTAGCTTCCCCATCGGGGAGCAGTTCTTC. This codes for CSASVSFPIGEQFF.

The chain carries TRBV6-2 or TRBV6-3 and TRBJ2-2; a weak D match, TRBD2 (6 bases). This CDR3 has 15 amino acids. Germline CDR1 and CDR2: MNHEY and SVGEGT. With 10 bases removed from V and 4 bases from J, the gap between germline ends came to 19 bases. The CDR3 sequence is CANTPGGAGTGELFF. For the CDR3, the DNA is TGTGCCAATACCCCCGGAGGGGCGGGCACCGGGGAGCTGTTTTTT.

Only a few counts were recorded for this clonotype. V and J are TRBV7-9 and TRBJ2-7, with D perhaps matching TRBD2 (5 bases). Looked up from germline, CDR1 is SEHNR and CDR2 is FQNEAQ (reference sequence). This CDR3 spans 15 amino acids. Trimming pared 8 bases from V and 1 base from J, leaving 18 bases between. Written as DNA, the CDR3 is TGTGCCAGCCAAGATGGGGTACTAGTATCCTACGAGCAGTACTTC. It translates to CASQDGVLVSYEQYF.

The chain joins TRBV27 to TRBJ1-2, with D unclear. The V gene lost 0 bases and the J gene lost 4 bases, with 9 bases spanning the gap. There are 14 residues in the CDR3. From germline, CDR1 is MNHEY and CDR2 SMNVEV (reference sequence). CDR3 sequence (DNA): TGTGCCAGCAGTTTATCGAAGGGTGGCTATGGCTACACCTTC. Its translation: CASSLSKGGYGYTF.

The CDR3 sequence is CASSLDVSGANVLTF. The CDR3 DNA is TGTGCCAGCTCGCTAGACGTCTCTGGGGCCAACGTCCTGACTTTC. The J gene is TRBJ2-6, the V gene TRBV18; D ambiguous. The CDR3 spans 15 residues. The V gene's germline CDR1 is KGHSH and CDR2 LQKENI. The germline V and J ends were trimmed by 6 bases and 0 bases, with 9 bases remaining between them. Filled out from reference TRBV18 and TRBJ2-6, the complete variable domain reads NAGVMQNPRHLVRRRGQEARLRCSPMKGHSHVYWYRQLPEEGLKFMVYLQKENIIDESGMPKERFSAEFPKEGPSILRIQQVVRGDSAAYFCASSLDVSGANVLTFGAGSRLTVL.

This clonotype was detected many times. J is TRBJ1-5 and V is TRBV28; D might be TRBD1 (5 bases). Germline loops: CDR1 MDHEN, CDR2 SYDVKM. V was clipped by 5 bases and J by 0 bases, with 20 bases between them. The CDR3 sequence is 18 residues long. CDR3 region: CASSRIEGEDNSNQPQHF. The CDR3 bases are TGTGCCAGCAGTAGGATCGAAGGGGAGGACAATAGCAATCAGCCCCAGCATTTT.

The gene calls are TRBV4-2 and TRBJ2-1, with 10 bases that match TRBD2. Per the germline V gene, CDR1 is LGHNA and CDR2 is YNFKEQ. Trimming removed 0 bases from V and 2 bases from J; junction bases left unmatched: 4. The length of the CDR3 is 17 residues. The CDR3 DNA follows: TGTGCCAGCAGCCAAGAAGCGGGAGGGCCAACCTACAATGAGCAGTTCTTC. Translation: CASSQEAGGPTYNEQFF.

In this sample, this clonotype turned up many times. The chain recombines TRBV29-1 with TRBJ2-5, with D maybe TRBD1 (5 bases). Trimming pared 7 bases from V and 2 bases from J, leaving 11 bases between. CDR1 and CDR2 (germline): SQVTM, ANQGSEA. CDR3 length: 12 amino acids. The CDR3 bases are TGCAGCGCCGGAAGGGGACAAGAGACCCAGTACTTC. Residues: CSAGRGQETQYF.

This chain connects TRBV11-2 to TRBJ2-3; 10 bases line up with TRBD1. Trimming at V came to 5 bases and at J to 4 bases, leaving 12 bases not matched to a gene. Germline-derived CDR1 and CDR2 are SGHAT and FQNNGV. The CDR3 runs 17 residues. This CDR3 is CASSEFTGTGVADTQYF. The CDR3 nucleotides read TGTGCCAGCAGCGAATTTACCGGGACAGGGGTTGCAGATACGCAGTATTTT.

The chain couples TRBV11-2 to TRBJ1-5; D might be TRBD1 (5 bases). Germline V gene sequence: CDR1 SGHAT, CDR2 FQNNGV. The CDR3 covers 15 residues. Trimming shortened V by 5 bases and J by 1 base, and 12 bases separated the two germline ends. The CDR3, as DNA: TGTGCCAGCAGCCCCCGATGGGGGAGCAATCAGCCCCAGCATTTT. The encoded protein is CASSPRWGSNQPQHF.

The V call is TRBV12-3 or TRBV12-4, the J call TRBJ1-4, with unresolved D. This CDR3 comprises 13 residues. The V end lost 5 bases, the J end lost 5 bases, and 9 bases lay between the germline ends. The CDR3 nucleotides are TGTGCCAGCAGTCTGCTAACGAATGAAAAACTGTTTTTT. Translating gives CASSLLTNEKLFF.

CDR3 nucleotide sequence: TGTGCCAGCAACCGACAGGGTGTCGCAGATACGCAGTATTTT. Residues: CASNRQGVADTQYF. The V and J genes are TRBV6-2 or TRBV6-3 and TRBJ2-3, with TRBD1 identical over 7 bases. The trim removed 7 bases at V and 4 bases at J, leaving 8 bases unmatched. The CDR3 extends over 14 amino acids. Germline V lookup: CDR1 MNHEY, CDR2 SVGEGT.

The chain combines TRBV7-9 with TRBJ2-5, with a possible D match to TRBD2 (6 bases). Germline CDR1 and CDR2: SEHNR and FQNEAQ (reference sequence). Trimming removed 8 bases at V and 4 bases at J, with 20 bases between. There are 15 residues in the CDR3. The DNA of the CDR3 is TGTGCCAGCGGCCCCTCACGGGAGTGGAGAGAGACCCAGTACTTC. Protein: CASGPSREWRETQYF.

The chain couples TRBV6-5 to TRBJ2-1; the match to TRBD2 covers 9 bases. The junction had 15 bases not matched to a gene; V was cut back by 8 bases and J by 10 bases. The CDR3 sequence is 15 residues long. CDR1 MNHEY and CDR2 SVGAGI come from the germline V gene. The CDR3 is CASALGSGRLSEQFF. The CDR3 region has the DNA TGTGCCAGCGCCCTGGGCAGCGGGAGGCTAAGCGAGCAGTTCTTC.

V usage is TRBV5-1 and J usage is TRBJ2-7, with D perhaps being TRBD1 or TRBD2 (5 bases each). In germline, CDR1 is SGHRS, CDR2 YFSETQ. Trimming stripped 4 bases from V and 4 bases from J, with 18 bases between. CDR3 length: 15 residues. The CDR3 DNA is TGCGCCAGCAGCCCCTCGGGGCAGCCTTCTTACGAGCAGTACTTC. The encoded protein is CASSPSGQPSYEQYF.

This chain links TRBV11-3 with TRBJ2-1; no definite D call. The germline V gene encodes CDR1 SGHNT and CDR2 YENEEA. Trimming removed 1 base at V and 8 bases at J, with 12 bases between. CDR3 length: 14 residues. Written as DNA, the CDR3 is TGTGCCAGCAGCTTAGGTAGTGAACTGGATGAGCAGTTCTTC. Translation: CASSLGSELDEQFF.

CDR3 bases: TGTGCCAGCAGCACGTGGACAGGGGATGAAGCCAAAAACATTCAGTACTTC. Amino acid sequence: CASSTWTGDEAKNIQYF. This chain joins TRBV5-8 and TRBJ2-7, with TRBD1 identical over 9 bases. The closer fit of TRBJ2-4 to the DNA end suggests the J call may be wrong. Per the germline V gene, CDR1 is SGHTS and CDR2 is YDEGEE. The CDR3 covers 17 residues.

The CDR3 protein is CASSIQAYEQYF. The CDR3 DNA is TGTGCCAGCAGCATCCAGGCCTACGAGCAGTACTTC. The rearrangement links TRBV21-1 to TRBJ2-7. TRBV21-1 is noted as a pseudogene. CDR3 length: 12 residues.

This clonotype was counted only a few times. Here the CDR3 reads CASASGVLRETQYF. In nucleotides, the CDR3 is TGTGCCAGCGCCTCGGGGGTTCTAAGGGAGACCCAGTACTTC. The chain joins TRBV27 to TRBJ2-5; TRBD2 is a possible D gene (6 bases). V lost 8 bases and J lost 5, with 18 bases in between. Germline values: CDR1 MNHEY, CDR2 SMNVEV (reference sequence). CDR3 length: 14 amino acids.

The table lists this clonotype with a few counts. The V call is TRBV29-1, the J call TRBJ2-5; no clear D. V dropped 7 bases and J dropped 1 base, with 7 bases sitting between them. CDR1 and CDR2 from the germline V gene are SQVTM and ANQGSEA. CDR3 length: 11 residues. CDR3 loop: CSGRPQETQYF. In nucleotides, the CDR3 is TGCAGCGGTCGACCCCAAGAGACCCAGTACTTC.

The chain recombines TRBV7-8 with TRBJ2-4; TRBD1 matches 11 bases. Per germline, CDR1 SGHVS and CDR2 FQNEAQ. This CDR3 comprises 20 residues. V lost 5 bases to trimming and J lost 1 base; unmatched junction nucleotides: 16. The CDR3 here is CASSPGQGAFSLWAKNIQYF. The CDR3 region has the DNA TGTGCCAGCAGCCCCGGACAGGGGGCGTTTAGCTTGTGGGCCAAAAACATTCAGTACTTC.

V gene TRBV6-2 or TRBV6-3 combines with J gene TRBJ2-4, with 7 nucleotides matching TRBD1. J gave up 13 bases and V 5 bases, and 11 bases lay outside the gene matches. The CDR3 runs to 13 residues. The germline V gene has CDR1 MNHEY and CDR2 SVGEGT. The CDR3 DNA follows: TGTGCCAGCAGTACGAGGACAGGTCGAGAGCAGTACTTC. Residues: CASSTRTGREQYF.

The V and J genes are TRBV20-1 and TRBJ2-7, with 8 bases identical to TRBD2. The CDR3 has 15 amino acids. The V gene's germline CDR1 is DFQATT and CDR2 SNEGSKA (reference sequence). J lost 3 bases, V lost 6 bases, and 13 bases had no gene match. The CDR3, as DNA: TGCAGTGCCACGCCGCAAGCGGGAGAGGACTACGAGCAGTACTTC. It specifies CSATPQAGEDYEQYF.

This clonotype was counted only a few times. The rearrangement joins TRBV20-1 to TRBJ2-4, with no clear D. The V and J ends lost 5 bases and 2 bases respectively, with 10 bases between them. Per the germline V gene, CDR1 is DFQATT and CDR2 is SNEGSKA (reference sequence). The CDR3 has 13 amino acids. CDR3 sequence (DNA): TGCAGTGCTGCGGTTGATCCCAAAAACATTCAGTACTTC. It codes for CSAAVDPKNIQYF.

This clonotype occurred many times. In DNA form, the CDR3 reads TGCAGCGGGGGAGGGGAGACCCAGTACTTC. Encoded protein: CSGGGETQYF. The chain recombines TRBV29-1 with TRBJ2-5, with 7 nucleotides matching TRBD2. Germline values: CDR1 SQVTM, CDR2 ANQGSEA. This CDR3 is 10 amino acids long. V dropped 7 bases and J dropped 5; count of bases not matched to a gene: 1.

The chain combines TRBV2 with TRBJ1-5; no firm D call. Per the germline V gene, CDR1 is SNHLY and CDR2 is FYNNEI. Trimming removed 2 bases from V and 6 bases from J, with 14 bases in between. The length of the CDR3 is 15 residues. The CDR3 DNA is TGTGCCAGCAGTGAACCCCTGTGGGCTGTTCAGCCCCAGCATTTT. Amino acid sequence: CASSEPLWAVQPQHF.